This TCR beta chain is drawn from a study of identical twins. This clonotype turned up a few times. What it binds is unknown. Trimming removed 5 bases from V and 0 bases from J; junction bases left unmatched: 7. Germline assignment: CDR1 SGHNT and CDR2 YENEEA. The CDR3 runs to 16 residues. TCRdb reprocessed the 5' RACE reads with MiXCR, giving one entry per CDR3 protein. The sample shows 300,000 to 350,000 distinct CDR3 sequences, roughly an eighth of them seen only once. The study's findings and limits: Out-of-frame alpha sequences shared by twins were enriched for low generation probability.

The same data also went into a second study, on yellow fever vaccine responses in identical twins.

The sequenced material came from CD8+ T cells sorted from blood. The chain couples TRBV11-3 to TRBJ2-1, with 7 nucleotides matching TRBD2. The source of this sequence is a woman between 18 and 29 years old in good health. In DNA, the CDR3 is TGTGCCAGCAGCAGTGGGGGGGGAAGCTCCTACAATGAGCAGTTCTTC. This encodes CASSSGGGSSYNEQFF.